A single sample gave rise to the 2 T cell receptor beta chains below, sequenced in a study of T cells in Graves' hyperthyroidism and ophthalmopathy (dated by TCRdb to about 2019). Libraries were built with multiplex PCR. TCRdb lists the instrument as Illumina HiSeq 2000. TCR beta CDR3 regions were amplified from RNA transcripts. A first-round RT-PCR of the TCR CDR3 used the HTBI primer set with the Qiagen OneStep RT-PCR kit. In-frame beta chains were kept once TCRdb had trimmed the public reads at Q25 with fastp and called clones with MiXCR. Rows are combined by CDR3 protein, so each entry shows the most common genes and DNA. A total of around 700,000 distinct CDR3 sequences appear in this sample, around a third of them only once. More than 25% of the sample goes to the ten largest clones. The material sequenced was blood. The origin of the receptors is a woman in her 40s with Graves' hyperthyroidism.

The chain is built from TRBV4-3 and TRBJ2-7; 12 bases line up with TRBD2. Germline CDR1 reads LGHNA; CDR2 reads YSLEER. Germline trimming cut 0 bases from V and 0 bases from J; bases unmatched to any gene: 9. The CDR3 consists of 19 residues. The CDR3 is CASSQDLAGGPIDSYEQYF. Here the CDR3 DNA reads TGCGCCAGCAGCCAAGATCTAGCGGGAGGGCCTATAGACTCCTACGAGCAGTACTTC.

At least ten counts were recorded for this clonotype. A junction end diverges from the germline sequence, so it may reflect a read error. CDR3 nucleotide sequence: TGTGCCAGCAGCCTAGCGGACCGCTCCGACTCTGGAAACACCATATATTTT. Its translation: CASSLADRSDSGNTIYF. The chain couples TRBV7-9 to TRBJ1-3; D is undetermined. Looked up from germline, CDR1 is SEHNR and CDR2 is FQNEAQ (reference sequence). The CDR3 spans 17 residues.